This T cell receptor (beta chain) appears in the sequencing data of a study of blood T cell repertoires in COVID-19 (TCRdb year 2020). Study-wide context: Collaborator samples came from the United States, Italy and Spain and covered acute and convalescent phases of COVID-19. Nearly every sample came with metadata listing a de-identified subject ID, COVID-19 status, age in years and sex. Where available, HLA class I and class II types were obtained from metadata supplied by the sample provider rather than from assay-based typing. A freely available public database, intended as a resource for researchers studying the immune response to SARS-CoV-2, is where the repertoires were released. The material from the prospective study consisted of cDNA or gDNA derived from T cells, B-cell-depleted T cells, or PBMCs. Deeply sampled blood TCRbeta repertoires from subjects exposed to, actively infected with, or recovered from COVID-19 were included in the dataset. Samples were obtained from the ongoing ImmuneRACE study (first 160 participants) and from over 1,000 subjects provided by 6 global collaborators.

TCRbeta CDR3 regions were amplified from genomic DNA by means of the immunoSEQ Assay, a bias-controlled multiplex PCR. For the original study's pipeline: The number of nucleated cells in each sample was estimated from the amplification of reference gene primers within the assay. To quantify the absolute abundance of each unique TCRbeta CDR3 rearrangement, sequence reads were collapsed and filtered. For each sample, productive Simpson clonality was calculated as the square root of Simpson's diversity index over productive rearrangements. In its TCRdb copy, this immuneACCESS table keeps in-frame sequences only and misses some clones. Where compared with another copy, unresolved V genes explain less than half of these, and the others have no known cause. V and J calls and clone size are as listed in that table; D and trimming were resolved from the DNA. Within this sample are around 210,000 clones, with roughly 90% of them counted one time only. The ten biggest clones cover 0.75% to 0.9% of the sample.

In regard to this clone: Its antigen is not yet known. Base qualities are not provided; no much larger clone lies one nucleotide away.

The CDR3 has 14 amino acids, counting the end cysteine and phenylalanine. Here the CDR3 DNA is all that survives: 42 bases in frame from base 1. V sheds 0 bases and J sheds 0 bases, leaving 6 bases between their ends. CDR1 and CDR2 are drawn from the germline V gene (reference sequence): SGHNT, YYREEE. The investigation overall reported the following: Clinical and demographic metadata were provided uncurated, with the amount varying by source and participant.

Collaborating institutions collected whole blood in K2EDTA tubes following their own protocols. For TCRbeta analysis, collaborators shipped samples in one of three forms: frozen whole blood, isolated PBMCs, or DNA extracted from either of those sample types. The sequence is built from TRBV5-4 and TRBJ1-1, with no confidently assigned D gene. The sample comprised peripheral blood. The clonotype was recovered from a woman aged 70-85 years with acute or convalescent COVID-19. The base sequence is TGTGCCAGCAGCTTGGACAGTATGAACACTGAAGCTTTCTTT. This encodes CASSLDSMNTEAFF.